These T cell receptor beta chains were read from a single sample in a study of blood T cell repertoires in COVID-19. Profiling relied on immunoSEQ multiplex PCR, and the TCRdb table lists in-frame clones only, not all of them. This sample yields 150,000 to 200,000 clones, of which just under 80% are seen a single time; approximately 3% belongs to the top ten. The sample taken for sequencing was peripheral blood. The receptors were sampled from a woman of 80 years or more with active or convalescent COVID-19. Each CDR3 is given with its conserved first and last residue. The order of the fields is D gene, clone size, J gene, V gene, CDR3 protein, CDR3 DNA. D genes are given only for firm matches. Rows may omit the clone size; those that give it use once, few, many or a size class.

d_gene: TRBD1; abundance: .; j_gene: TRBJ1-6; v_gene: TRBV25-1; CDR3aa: CASSETDRGSPLHF; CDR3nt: TGTGCCAGCAGTGAAACGGACAGGGGTTCACCCCTCCACTTT
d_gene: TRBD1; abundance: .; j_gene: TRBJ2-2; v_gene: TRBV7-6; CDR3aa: CASSPSPGTGNTGELFF; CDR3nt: TGTGCCAGCAGCCCCTCCCCCGGGACAGGGAACACCGGGGAGCTGTTTTTT
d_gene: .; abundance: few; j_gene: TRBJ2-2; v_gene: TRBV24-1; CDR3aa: CATSSQTGELFF; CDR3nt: TGTGCCACCAGTTCCCAAACAGGGGAGCTGTTTTTT
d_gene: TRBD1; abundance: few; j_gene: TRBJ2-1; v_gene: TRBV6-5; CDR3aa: CASSSGDSAYNEQFF; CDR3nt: TGTGCCAGCAGTTCTGGGGACAGCGCCTACAATGAGCAGTTCTTC
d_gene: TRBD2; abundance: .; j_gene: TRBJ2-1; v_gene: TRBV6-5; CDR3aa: CASSLGGGASSEQFF; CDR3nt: TGTGCCAGCAGTCTCGGCGGGGGGGCCTCCAGTGAGCAGTTCTTC
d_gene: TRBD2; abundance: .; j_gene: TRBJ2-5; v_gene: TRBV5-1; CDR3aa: CARCGGQETQYF; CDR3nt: TGCGCCAGATGCGGGGGTCAAGAGACCCAGTACTTC
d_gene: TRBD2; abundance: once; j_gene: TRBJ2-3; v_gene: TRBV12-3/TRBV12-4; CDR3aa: CASSLTSGDTQYF; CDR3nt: TGTGCCAGCAGTCTGACTAGCGGAGATACGCAGTATTTT
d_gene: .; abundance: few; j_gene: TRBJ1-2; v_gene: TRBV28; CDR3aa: CASSLSDYGYTF; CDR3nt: TGTGCCAGCAGTTTGTCGGACTATGGCTACACCTTC
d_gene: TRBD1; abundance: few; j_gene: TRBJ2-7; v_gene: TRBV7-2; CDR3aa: CASSPDRGRYEQYF; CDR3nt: TGTGCCAGCAGCCCGGACAGGGGGCGCTACGAGCAGTACTTC
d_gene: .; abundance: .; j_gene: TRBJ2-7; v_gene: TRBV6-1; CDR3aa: CASSRREYEQYF; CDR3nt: TGTGCCAGCAGTAGAAGAGAGTACGAGCAGTACTTC
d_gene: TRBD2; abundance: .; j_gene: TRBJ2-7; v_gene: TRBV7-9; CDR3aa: CASRKTSGGDLYEQYF; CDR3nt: TGTGCCAGCAGAAAGACTAGCGGGGGGGACCTCTACGAGCAGTACTTC
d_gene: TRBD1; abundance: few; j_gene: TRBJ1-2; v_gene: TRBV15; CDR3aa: CATSRDRGRYTF; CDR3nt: TGTGCCACCAGCCGGGACAGGGGACGCTACACCTTC
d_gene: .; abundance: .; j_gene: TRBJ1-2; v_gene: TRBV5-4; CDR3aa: CASSLAYTVGYTF; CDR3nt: TGTGCCAGCAGCTTGGCCTATACAGTTGGCTACACCTTC
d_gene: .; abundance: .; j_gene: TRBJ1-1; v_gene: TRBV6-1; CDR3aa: CASSEGPLNTEAFF; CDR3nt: TGTGCCAGCAGTGAAGGTCCGTTGAACACTGAAGCTTTCTTT
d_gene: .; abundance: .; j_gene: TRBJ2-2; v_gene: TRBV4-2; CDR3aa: CASSHGTYTGELFF; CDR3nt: TGTGCCAGCAGCCATGGGACATACACCGGGGAGCTGTTTTTT
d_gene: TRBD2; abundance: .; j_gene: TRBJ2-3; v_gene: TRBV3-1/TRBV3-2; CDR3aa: CASSQGYGGAGTDTQYF; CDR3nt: TGTGCCAGCAGCCAAGGTTACGGGGGGGCGGGCACAGATACGCAGTATTTT
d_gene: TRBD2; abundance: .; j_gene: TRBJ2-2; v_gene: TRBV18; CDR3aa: CASSLWTSGGLNTGELFF; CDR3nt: TGTGCCAGCTCACTGTGGACTAGCGGGGGCCTTAACACCGGGGAGCTGTTTTTT
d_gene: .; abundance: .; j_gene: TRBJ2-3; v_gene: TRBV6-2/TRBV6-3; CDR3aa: CASSYSRLSSTDTQYF; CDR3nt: TGTGCCAGCAGTTACTCGCGTTTGAGTAGCACAGATACGCAGTATTTT
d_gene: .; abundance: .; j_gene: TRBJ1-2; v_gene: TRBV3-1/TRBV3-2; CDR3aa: CASSPTDNYGYTF; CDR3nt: TGTGCCAGCAGCCCCACAGATAACTATGGCTACACCTTC
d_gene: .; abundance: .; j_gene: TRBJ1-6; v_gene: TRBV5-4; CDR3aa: CASSPGNSPLHF; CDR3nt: TGTGCCAGCAGCCCAGGGAATTCACCCCTCCACTTT
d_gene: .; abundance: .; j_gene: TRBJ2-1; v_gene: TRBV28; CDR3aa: CASSDRFSYNEQFF; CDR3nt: TGTGCCAGCAGTGACAGGTTCTCCTACAATGAGCAGTTCTTC
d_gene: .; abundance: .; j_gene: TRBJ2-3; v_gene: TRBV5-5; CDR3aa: CASSSLVLGADTQYF; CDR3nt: TGTGCCAGCAGCTCATTGGTCCTGGGCGCAGATACGCAGTATTTT
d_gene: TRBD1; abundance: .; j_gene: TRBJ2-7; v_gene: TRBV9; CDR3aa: CASSVDGQGDYEQYF; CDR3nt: TGTGCCAGCAGCGTAGATGGACAGGGAGACTACGAGCAGTACTTC
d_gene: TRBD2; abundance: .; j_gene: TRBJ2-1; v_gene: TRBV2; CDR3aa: CASSGRGGDEQFF; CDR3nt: TGTGCCAGCAGTGGTCGCGGGGGAGATGAGCAGTTCTTC
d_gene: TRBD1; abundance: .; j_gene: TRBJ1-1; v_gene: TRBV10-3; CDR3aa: CAISGDRANTEAFF; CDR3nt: TGTGCCATCAGCGGAGACAGGGCGAACACTGAAGCTTTCTTT
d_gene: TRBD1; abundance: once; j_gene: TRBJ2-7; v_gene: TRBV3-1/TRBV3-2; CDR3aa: CASSHRGRDEQYF; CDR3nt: TGTGCCAGCAGTCACAGGGGGCGCGACGAGCAGTACTTC
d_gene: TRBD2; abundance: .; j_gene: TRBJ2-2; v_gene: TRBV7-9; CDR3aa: CASSLGSGRTGELFF; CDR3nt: TGTGCCAGCAGCTTAGGTAGCGGGAGAACCGGGGAGCTGTTTTTT
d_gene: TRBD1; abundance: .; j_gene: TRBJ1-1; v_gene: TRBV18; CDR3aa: CASSQSEGARMNTEAFF; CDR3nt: TGTGCCAGCTCCCAAAGCGAGGGGGCCCGAATGAACACTGAAGCTTTCTTT